This T cell receptor beta chain was sequenced for a study of OX40 agonist ivuxolimab in advanced cancers. Background on the study: A diagnosis of hepatocellular carcinoma, melanoma, renal cell or head and neck cancer was present in dose-escalation patients.

Researchers took blood at baseline, on cycle 4 day 1, and on cycle 7 day 1. Germline V gene sequence: CDR1 SGHTA, CDR2 FQGNSA. This CDR3 has 15 residues. Trimming removed 2 bases at V and 3 bases at J, with 12 bases between. Produced via immunoSEQ multiplex PCR; TCRdb's table is partial and in-frame only. The table records fewer than 100,000 clones, roughly four fifths of them present only once. The TCR originated in an adult with an advanced solid tumor such as melanoma, head and neck, liver or kidney cancer. Sequenced here: CD4+ or CD8+ T cells sorted from blood, sampled in a trial of the OX40 agonist ivuxolimab. The chain couples TRBV7-2 to TRBJ2-3; D is unresolved. The CDR3 DNA reads TGTGCCAGCAGCTTACTTTTTCAGGATACAGATACGCAGTATTTT. Its translation: CASSLLFQDTDTQYF.